What follows is one T cell receptor beta chain and its context. Its specificity is not known. Data came from immunoSEQ multiplex PCR; TCRdb stores just in-frame clones and leaves some out. The data hold around 140,000 clones, with about 93% observed a single time. The germline V and J ends were trimmed by 10 bases and 7 bases, with 18 bases remaining between them. Germline lookup yields CDR1 SNHLY and CDR2 FYNNEI. The CDR3 runs 13 residues. This sample was included in a study of OX40 agonist ivuxolimab in advanced cancers. Study as a whole: It was ivuxolimab, an agonistic anti-OX40 (CD134) antibody, that patients were treated with. Findings and limits, study-wide: CD8+ T cells averaged more expanded clones than CD4+. Low normalized T-cell clonal expansion was also seen in some nonresponders.

Source: CD4+ or CD8+ T cells sorted from blood, taken in a trial of the OX40 agonist ivuxolimab. This TCR was sampled from an adult with an advanced solid tumor such as melanoma, head and neck, liver or kidney cancer. The V call is TRBV2, the J call TRBJ2-3; possible D gene TRBD2, 6 bases. This CDR3 is CATPGGGKYTQYF. The CDR3 bases are TGTGCCACTCCGGGTGGGGGGAAATATACGCAGTATTTT.